This entry lists 10 T cell receptor beta chains sequenced from one sample in a study of blood T cells in healthy people across ages. Primers used in a second PCR of roughly 7 to 11 cycles were a sample-barcoded 5' primer and a J-beta primer mix. Via MiXCR, TCRdb re-called the 5' RACE reads, giving one row per CDR3 protein. The sample contains 1.5 million to 2 million distinct CDR3 sequences, roughly 32% of which appear only once. Material for sequencing was blood. The receptors here all came from a woman in her 30s in good health.

The J gene is TRBJ1-1, the V gene TRBV12-3 or TRBV12-4; a weak D match, TRBD1 (6 bases). V lost 7 bases, J lost 1 base, and 13 bases lay in between. The CDR3 is 14 amino acids. CDR3 DNA sequence: TGTGCCAGCAATCCGGGACAAAAGAACACTGAAGCTTTCTTT. Protein: CASNPGQKNTEAFF.

This clonotype was observed a handful of times. The V gene is TRBV7-2, the J gene TRBJ2-5; D may be TRBD2 (6 bases). CDR1 and CDR2 from the germline V gene are SGHTA and FQGNSA. The V end was cut by 5 bases, the J end by 6 bases, with 16 bases between. This CDR3 is 14 amino acids long. Written as DNA, the CDR3 is TGTGCCAGCAGCCCCCCCGGGAGCGTTAAGACCCAGTACTTC. Translated: CASSPPGSVKTQYF. Filled out from reference TRBV7-2 and TRBJ2-5, the complete variable domain reads GAGVSQSPSNKVTEKGKDVELRCDPISGHTALYWYRQSLGQGLEFLIYFQGNSAPDKSGLPSDRFSAERTGGSVSTLTIQRTQQEDSAVYLCASSPPGSVKTQYFGPGTRLLVL.

This clonotype was detected many times. The chain uses TRBV20-1 and TRBJ2-7, with 15 bases that match TRBD2. The V segment lost 1 base and the J segment 1 base; nucleotides outside the gene matches: 5. Germline V gives CDR1 DFQATT, CDR2 SNEGSKA (reference sequence). The CDR3 has 17 residues. CDR3 coding DNA: TGCAGTGCTAGAGGGACTAGCGGGGGGGCCAGGTCCTACGAGCAGTACTTC. It encodes CSARGTSGGARSYEQYF.

The chain combines TRBV30 with TRBJ1-6, with D possibly being TRBD1 (6 bases). This CDR3 contains 14 residues. Per the germline V gene, CDR1 is GTSNPN and CDR2 is SVGIG (reference sequence). V lost 3 bases to trimming and J lost 9 bases, with 15 bases between them. The CDR3 loop reads CAWSPTGQGSPLHF. CDR3 DNA sequence: TGTGCCTGGAGCCCAACAGGGCAGGGTTCACCCCTCCACTTT.

The CDR3 loop is CASSLVHTDRVPVGKNTGELFF. CDR3 sequence (DNA): TGTGCCAGCAGCTTAGTGCATACTGACAGGGTGCCGGTCGGGAAAAACACCGGGGAGCTGTTTTTT. This chain links TRBV11-1 with TRBJ2-2; 7 bases are a match to TRBD1. After removal of 1 base from V and 2 bases from J, the junction contained 22 bases not matched to a gene. Germline CDR1 reads SGHAT; CDR2 reads FQDESV (reference sequence). The CDR3 spans 22 residues.

The J gene is TRBJ2-5, the V gene TRBV3-1; 9 bases map to TRBD2. V lost 0 bases to trimming and J lost 2 bases; unmatched junction nucleotides: 16. The length of the CDR3 is 20 residues. The germline V gene encodes CDR1 LGHDT and CDR2 YNNKEL (reference sequence). CDR3 DNA: TGTGCCAGCAGCCAAGATTCAGGACTAGCGAGGTTAGGGGATCAAGAGACCCAGTACTTC. This encodes CASSQDSGLARLGDQETQYF.

This chain links TRBV5-1 with TRBJ2-2; D gene uncertain. The CDR3 extends over 13 amino acids. The V gene lost 2 bases and the J gene lost 5 bases, with 7 bases spanning the gap. CDR1 is SGHRS and CDR2 is YFSETQ in the germline V gene. The CDR3 bases are TGCGCCAGCAGCTTTTTGCCAACCGGGGAGCTGTTTTTT. Its translation: CASSFLPTGELFF.

The table lists this clonotype with a few counts. This chain connects TRBV7-6 to TRBJ2-3; 8 bases fit TRBD2. The CDR3 is 16 residues long. The V segment lost 2 bases and the J segment 0 bases; nucleotides outside the gene matches: 4. Germline V gives CDR1 SGHVS, CDR2 FNYEAQ. For the CDR3, the DNA is TGTGCCAGCAGCTTAAATAGCGGGGCAAGCACAGATACGCAGTATTTT. Its translation: CASSLNSGASTDTQYF.

The chain is built from TRBV4-2 and TRBJ2-7; the match to TRBD1 covers 7 bases. V trimming: 1 base; J trimming: 2 bases; junction bases outside the gene matches: 8. Germline loops: CDR1 LGHNA, CDR2 YNFKEQ. There are 16 residues in the CDR3. The CDR3 loop is CASSQVGAGGAYEQYF. The CDR3 nucleotides read TGTGCCAGCAGCCAAGTTGGGGCAGGGGGAGCCTACGAGCAGTACTTC.

Many counts were recorded for this clonotype. The CDR3 spells CASSQVSGGDSPLHF. CDR3 DNA sequence: TGCGCCAGCAGCCAAGTGTCAGGGGGCGATTCACCCCTCCACTTT. The V call is TRBV4-1, the J call TRBJ1-6; TRBD1 agrees at 8 bases. V was pared by 1 base and J by 8 bases, with 4 bases of the junction left unmatched. The germline CDR1 and CDR2 sequences are MGHRA and YSYEKL. The CDR3 extends over 15 amino acids.